The clone carrying this T cell receptor (beta chain) has a count of ten or more. No antigen is known for it. These data belong to a study of T-cell memory formation after mild COVID-19. Study-level background: Largely donor-specific sequence clusters came from a couple of donors. Study findings and constraints: Researchers report contracting CD4+ clones mostly in CM and EM, with CD8+ clones in EMRA.

TCRdb itself ran the 5' RACE reads through MiXCR, one entry per CDR3 protein. This table holds 120,000 to 150,000 distinct CDR3 sequences, 14% found once. This clonotype was sampled from an adult woman who had mild COVID-19 (a few samples of this study predate the infection). Cell type and time point are not known. The specimen sequenced was PBMCs or a T cell subset sorted from them (not recorded which).

This chain's CDR3 is CASSFPSSYEQYF. CDR3 nucleotide sequence: TGTGCCAGCAGTTTTCCGAGCTCCTACGAGCAGTACTTC. The gene calls are TRBV12-3 or TRBV12-4 and TRBJ2-7, with no clear D. The CDR3 length is 13 residues. Trimming took 3 bases from V and 0 from J, leaving 6 bases between them.